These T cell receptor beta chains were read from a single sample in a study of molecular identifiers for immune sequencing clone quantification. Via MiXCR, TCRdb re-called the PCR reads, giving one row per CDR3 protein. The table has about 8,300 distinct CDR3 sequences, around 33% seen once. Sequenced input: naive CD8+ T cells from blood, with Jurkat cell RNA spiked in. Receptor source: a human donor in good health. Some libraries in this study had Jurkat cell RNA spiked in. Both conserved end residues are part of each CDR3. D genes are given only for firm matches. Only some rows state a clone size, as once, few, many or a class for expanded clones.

CDR3nt: TGTGCCAGCACCCCCCTGGGAGTAGCCAAAAACATTCAGTACTTC
CDR3aa: CASTPLGVAKNIQYF
j_gene: TRBJ2-4
d_gene: -
abundance: medium-sized
v_gene: TRBV7-8

CDR3nt: TGTGCCAGTAGCCCTCAGCCCGTAGGGGAGACTGAAGCTTTCTTT
CDR3aa: CASSPQPVGETEAFF
j_gene: TRBJ1-1
d_gene: -
abundance: -
v_gene: TRBV19

CDR3nt: TGTGCCAGCAGTGAGGGCACCAATAGCAATCAGCCCCAGCATTTT
CDR3aa: CASSEGTNSNQPQHF
j_gene: TRBJ1-5
d_gene: -
abundance: -
v_gene: TRBV2

CDR3nt: TGTGCCAGCAGCGTAGGATCAACCGGGGAGCTGTTTTTT
CDR3aa: CASSVGSTGELFF
j_gene: TRBJ2-2
d_gene: -
abundance: -
v_gene: TRBV9

CDR3nt: TGTGCCAGCAGGGGACAAGACTACGAGCAGTACTTC
CDR3aa: CASRGQDYEQYF
j_gene: TRBJ2-7
d_gene: -
abundance: -
v_gene: TRBV5-4

CDR3nt: TGTGCTAGTGGTTTGGGGGGAATCACAGATACGCAGTATTTT
CDR3aa: CASGLGGITDTQYF
j_gene: TRBJ2-3
d_gene: -
abundance: -
v_gene: TRBV12-5

CDR3nt: TGTGCCAGCAGGGGAACTAACTATGGCTACACCTTC
CDR3aa: CASRGTNYGYTF
j_gene: TRBJ1-2
d_gene: -
abundance: -
v_gene: TRBV13

CDR3nt: TGCAGTGCTAGAGATCCCCAAGCGGGAGCCCAAGAGACCCAGTACTTC
CDR3aa: CSARDPQAGAQETQYF
j_gene: TRBJ2-5
d_gene: TRBD2
abundance: -
v_gene: TRBV20-1

CDR3nt: TGCGCCAGCAGCCAAACCGATAGTAGCGGAAACACCATATATTTT
CDR3aa: CASSQTDSSGNTIYF
j_gene: TRBJ1-3
d_gene: -
abundance: few
v_gene: TRBV4-1

CDR3nt: TGCAGTGCTAGAGACCCGACAGGGGAAAGGACAGATACGCAGTATTTT
CDR3aa: CSARDPTGERTDTQYF
j_gene: TRBJ2-3
d_gene: TRBD1
abundance: -
v_gene: TRBV20-1

CDR3nt: TGTGCCAGCAGCTTACGGAGCGGGGGCACAGATACGCAGTATTTT
CDR3aa: CASSLRSGGTDTQYF
j_gene: TRBJ2-3
d_gene: TRBD2
abundance: -
v_gene: TRBV7-7

CDR3nt: TGTGCCAGCAGCTGGGGAAGGCGGCAGCCCCTCGGCACAGATACGCAGTATTTT
CDR3aa: CASSWGRRQPLGTDTQYF
j_gene: TRBJ2-3
d_gene: -
abundance: medium-sized
v_gene: TRBV7-9

CDR3nt: TGTGCCAGCAGTCCACCTACCCCCCGAGCCTACGAGCAGTACTTC
CDR3aa: CASSPPTPRAYEQYF
j_gene: TRBJ2-7
d_gene: -
abundance: -
v_gene: TRBV12-3/TRBV12-4

CDR3nt: TGTGCCAGCAGTTCGTACAGGGGGGAGGAGACCCAGTACTTC
CDR3aa: CASSSYRGEETQYF
j_gene: TRBJ2-5
d_gene: TRBD1
abundance: -
v_gene: TRBV12-3/TRBV12-4

CDR3nt: TGCGCCAGCAGTCAGAAGGGACTAGCGGGAGAGGAAAGTAGGACAGATACGCAGTATTTT
CDR3aa: CASSQKGLAGEESRTDTQYF
j_gene: TRBJ2-3
d_gene: TRBD2
abundance: few
v_gene: TRBV23-1

CDR3nt: TGTGCCAGCAGTTTCGGACAGTACGAGCAGTACTTC
CDR3aa: CASSFGQYEQYF
j_gene: TRBJ2-7
d_gene: -
abundance: -
v_gene: TRBV6-2/TRBV6-3

CDR3nt: TGTGCCAGCAGCTTGGAGGGACTAATCAGAGATACGCAGTATTTT
CDR3aa: CASSLEGLIRDTQYF
j_gene: TRBJ2-3
d_gene: TRBD2
abundance: -
v_gene: TRBV5-3

CDR3nt: TGTGCCAGCATACCCCTGTCGACAGATACGCAGTATTTT
CDR3aa: CASIPLSTDTQYF
j_gene: TRBJ2-3
d_gene: -
abundance: -
v_gene: TRBV7-9

CDR3nt: TGTGCCAGCAGCCAAGGCCCCGGGGGCACAGATACGCAGTATTTT
CDR3aa: CASSQGPGGTDTQYF
j_gene: TRBJ2-3
d_gene: -
abundance: few
v_gene: TRBV7-3

CDR3nt: TGTGCCAGCAGTCCACCTAGCGGGAGGGCCCCCGAGACCCAGTACTTC
CDR3aa: CASSPPSGRAPETQYF
j_gene: TRBJ2-5
d_gene: TRBD2
abundance: medium-sized
v_gene: TRBV28

CDR3nt: TGTGCCAGCAGCTTAAGACCCTACGAGCAGTACTTC
CDR3aa: CASSLRPYEQYF
j_gene: TRBJ2-7
d_gene: -
abundance: -
v_gene: TRBV7-6

CDR3nt: TGTGCCAGCAGTCCGGGCGTGGACGAGCAGTACTTC
CDR3aa: CASSPGVDEQYF
j_gene: TRBJ2-7
d_gene: -
abundance: -
v_gene: TRBV12-3/TRBV12-4

CDR3nt: TGTGCCAGCGGGGGACTAGATCACGAGACCCAGTACTTC
CDR3aa: CASGGLDHETQYF
j_gene: TRBJ2-5
d_gene: TRBD2
abundance: -
v_gene: TRBV19

CDR3nt: TGTGCCAGCAGTACAGGGGAACTGGCGCCCGGGGAGCTGTTTTTT
CDR3aa: CASSTGELAPGELFF
j_gene: TRBJ2-2
d_gene: TRBD1
abundance: -
v_gene: TRBV2

CDR3nt: TGTGCCAGCGGCCAGGACGGCCGGCGGTACTTC
CDR3aa: CASGQDGRRYF
j_gene: TRBJ2-5
d_gene: -
abundance: few
v_gene: TRBV7-2

CDR3nt: TGTGCCAGCAGTTTATCGTCGCTGGGAGAGCAGTACTTC
CDR3aa: CASSLSSLGEQYF
j_gene: TRBJ2-7
d_gene: -
abundance: few
v_gene: TRBV27

CDR3nt: TGTGCCAGCAGCGAGGGACTAGCGGTTCTCAGCACAGATACGCAGTATTTT
CDR3aa: CASSEGLAVLSTDTQYF
j_gene: TRBJ2-3
d_gene: TRBD2
abundance: -
v_gene: TRBV9

CDR3nt: TGTGCCAGCAGCTTAGATGGCCTACGGTTGTTTTTT
CDR3aa: CASSLDGLRLFF
j_gene: TRBJ1-4
d_gene: -
abundance: few
v_gene: TRBV7-9

CDR3nt: TGTGCCAGTAGTCATTGGGACAGAGACCAAGAGACCCAGTACTTC
CDR3aa: CASSHWDRDQETQYF
j_gene: TRBJ2-5
d_gene: TRBD1
abundance: few
v_gene: TRBV19

CDR3nt: TGTGCCAGCAGCTCAGAGAACACTGAAGCTTTCTTT
CDR3aa: CASSSENTEAFF
j_gene: TRBJ1-1
d_gene: -
abundance: few
v_gene: TRBV7-6

CDR3nt: TGTGCCAGCAGCTCCCCGACTAGCGGGAGCGCCCCAGATACGCAGTATTTT
CDR3aa: CASSSPTSGSAPDTQYF
j_gene: TRBJ2-3
d_gene: TRBD2
abundance: -
v_gene: TRBV7-6

CDR3nt: TGTGCCAGTAGAGACCCGGGACTGACCTACGAGCAGTACTTC
CDR3aa: CASRDPGLTYEQYF
j_gene: TRBJ2-7
d_gene: -
abundance: -
v_gene: TRBV6-2/TRBV6-3

CDR3nt: TGTGCCAGCAGCCCCCCTAGCTGGGGCTACAATGAGCAGTTCTTC
CDR3aa: CASSPPSWGYNEQFF
j_gene: TRBJ2-1
d_gene: -
abundance: -
v_gene: TRBV12-3/TRBV12-4

CDR3nt: TGTGCCAGTAGCAACGGGGGCACTGAAGCTTTCTTT
CDR3aa: CASSNGGTEAFF
j_gene: TRBJ1-1
d_gene: -
abundance: few
v_gene: TRBV19

CDR3nt: TGTGCCAGCAGTTATAGAGCGGGAGAAGCAGATACGCAGTATTTT
CDR3aa: CASSYRAGEADTQYF
j_gene: TRBJ2-3
d_gene: TRBD2
abundance: few
v_gene: TRBV6-6

CDR3nt: TGTGCCAGCAGTTTGGGGGGGGTGGGGAGCTCCTACAATGAGCAGTTCTTC
CDR3aa: CASSLGGVGSSYNEQFF
j_gene: TRBJ2-1
d_gene: TRBD2
abundance: -
v_gene: TRBV27

CDR3nt: TGTGCCAGCAGCTTAACGTCAGCAACTTATGAAAAACTGTTTTTT
CDR3aa: CASSLTSATYEKLFF
j_gene: TRBJ1-4
d_gene: -
abundance: -
v_gene: TRBV13

CDR3nt: TGTGCCAGCAGCCCAGGGGGCTCAGTCACAGATACGCAGTATTTT
CDR3aa: CASSPGGSVTDTQYF
j_gene: TRBJ2-3
d_gene: TRBD1
abundance: -
v_gene: TRBV9

CDR3nt: TGCAGTGCTAGAGAAGGGGTGGGGTACGAGCAGTACTTC
CDR3aa: CSAREGVGYEQYF
j_gene: TRBJ2-7
d_gene: -
abundance: few
v_gene: TRBV20-1

CDR3nt: TGTGCCAGCAGTTCGGGACTAGCGGACGATGAGCAGTTCTTC
CDR3aa: CASSSGLADDEQFF
j_gene: TRBJ2-1
d_gene: TRBD2
abundance: -
v_gene: TRBV28

CDR3nt: TGTGCCAGCAGCTTAGCCACCGGGGTAGAGGACGAGCAGTACTTC
CDR3aa: CASSLATGVEDEQYF
j_gene: TRBJ2-7
d_gene: -
abundance: -
v_gene: TRBV7-9

CDR3nt: TGCGCCAGCAGCCAAGATCCGACAGGGGGAGGTGAAGCTTTCTTT
CDR3aa: CASSQDPTGGGEAFF
j_gene: TRBJ1-1
d_gene: TRBD1
abundance: few
v_gene: TRBV4-3

CDR3nt: TGTGCCAGTAGTATAGCCGGGGCTGGGATCTTTGGCCAAGAGACCCAGTACTTC
CDR3aa: CASSIAGAGIFGQETQYF
j_gene: TRBJ2-5
d_gene: -
abundance: -
v_gene: TRBV19

CDR3nt: TGTGCCAGCAAAGGACTAGCGGGAGCAGATACGCAGTATTTT
CDR3aa: CASKGLAGADTQYF
j_gene: TRBJ2-3
d_gene: TRBD2
abundance: -
v_gene: TRBV28

CDR3nt: TGTGCCAGCAGCCAAGGAAGGGGACTTGAGCAGTTCTTC
CDR3aa: CASSQGRGLEQFF
j_gene: TRBJ2-1
d_gene: -
abundance: few
v_gene: TRBV4-2

CDR3nt: TGTGCCAGCAGCTTGGGAACCTACGAGCAGTACTTC
CDR3aa: CASSLGTYEQYF
j_gene: TRBJ2-7
d_gene: -
abundance: medium-sized
v_gene: TRBV5-5

CDR3nt: TGTGCCAGCAGCTATGACAGGGTGGAAGGGAGCACTGAAGCTTTCTTT
CDR3aa: CASSYDRVEGSTEAFF
j_gene: TRBJ1-1
d_gene: TRBD1
abundance: -
v_gene: TRBV7-6

CDR3nt: TGCAGTGCTAGAACTAGCGGGACCTACGAGCAGTACTTC
CDR3aa: CSARTSGTYEQYF
j_gene: TRBJ2-7
d_gene: TRBD2
abundance: -
v_gene: TRBV20-1

CDR3nt: TGTGCCAGCAGCTCTAGGACTATCTCCTACAATGAGCAGTTCTTC
CDR3aa: CASSSRTISYNEQFF
j_gene: TRBJ2-1
d_gene: -
abundance: -
v_gene: TRBV11-2

CDR3nt: TGCAGCGCCGAAGGCCGGACAGATACGCAGTATTTT
CDR3aa: CSAEGRTDTQYF
j_gene: TRBJ2-3
d_gene: -
abundance: medium-sized
v_gene: TRBV29-1

CDR3nt: TGCGCCAGCAGCCAAGATCTGCAGGGACCAGATACGCAGTATTTT
CDR3aa: CASSQDLQGPDTQYF
j_gene: TRBJ2-3
d_gene: -
abundance: medium-sized
v_gene: TRBV4-3

CDR3nt: TGTGCCAGCAGCTTGAGTGGACTAGCGGGATTAATTAGCACAGATACGCAGTATTTT
CDR3aa: CASSLSGLAGLISTDTQYF
j_gene: TRBJ2-3
d_gene: TRBD2
abundance: -
v_gene: TRBV5-4

CDR3nt: TGTGCCAGCAGTGGTGTCAGTACGGTTTACGAGCAGTACTTC
CDR3aa: CASSGVSTVYEQYF
j_gene: TRBJ2-7
d_gene: -
abundance: -
v_gene: TRBV6-1

CDR3nt: TGCGCCAGCAGCCAGGGGCAGGCGGCCAAAAACATTCAGTACTTC
CDR3aa: CASSQGQAAKNIQYF
j_gene: TRBJ2-4
d_gene: -
abundance: medium-sized
v_gene: TRBV4-1